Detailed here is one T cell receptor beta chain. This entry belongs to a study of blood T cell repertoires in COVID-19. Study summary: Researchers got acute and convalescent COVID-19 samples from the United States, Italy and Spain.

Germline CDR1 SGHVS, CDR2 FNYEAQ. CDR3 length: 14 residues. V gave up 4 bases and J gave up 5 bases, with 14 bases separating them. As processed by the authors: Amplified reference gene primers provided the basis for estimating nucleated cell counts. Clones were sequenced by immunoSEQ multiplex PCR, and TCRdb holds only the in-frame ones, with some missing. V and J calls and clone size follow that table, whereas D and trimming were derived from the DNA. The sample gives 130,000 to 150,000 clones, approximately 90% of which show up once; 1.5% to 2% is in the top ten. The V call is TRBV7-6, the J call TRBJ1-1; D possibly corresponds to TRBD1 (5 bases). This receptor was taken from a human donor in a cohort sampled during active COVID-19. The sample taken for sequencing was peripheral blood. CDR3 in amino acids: CASSSTRALTEAFF. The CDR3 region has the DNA TGTGCCAGCAGCTCAACCAGGGCCCTAACTGAAGCTTTCTTT. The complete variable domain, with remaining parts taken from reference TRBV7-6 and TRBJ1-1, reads GAGVSQSPRYKVTKRGQDVALRCDPISGHVSLYWYRQALGQGPEFLTYFNYEAQQDKSGLPNDRFSAERPEGSISTLTIQRTEQRDSAMYRCASSSTRALTEAFFGQGTRLTVV.